This TCR beta chain originates from a study of CD8 T cells in Susac syndrome. About 0.5 to 1 ug RNA was reverse transcribed with random hexamers. TCRdb itself ran the immunoSEQ multiplex PCR reads through MiXCR, one entry per CDR3 protein. The profile shows over 120,000 distinct CDR3 sequences, roughly 95% of them singletons. Trimming stripped 3 bases from V and 1 base from J, with 10 bases between. Germline V lookup: CDR1 KGHSH, CDR2 LQKENI. The CDR3 runs 14 residues. What was sequenced was CD4+ T cells from PBMCs. The source of this sequence is a human donor in good health. V gene TRBV18 combines with J gene TRBJ2-7; D may be TRBD1 or TRBD2 (5 bases each). As DNA, the CDR3 is TGTGCCAGCTCACCCGGGACGGAGTCCTACGAGCAGTACTTC. Encoded protein: CASSPGTESYEQYF.